The 8 T cell receptor beta chains reported below all come from one sample, sequenced in a study of shared clonotypes between healthy human individuals. The method was immunoSEQ multiplex PCR; TCRdb's version includes in-frame clones alone and lacks a portion of them. This sample carries some 200,000 clones, roughly 91% of them seen once, and the ten largest clones take around 0.067%. Sequencing was done on a sample of naive CD4+ T cells sorted from blood. Subset denoted: CD45RA+ positively selected. The receptors here all came from a woman in her 30s in good health.

The genes are TRBV27 and TRBJ1-2, with D perhaps matching TRBD1 (5 bases). The germline CDR1 and CDR2 sequences are MNHEY and SMNVEV (reference sequence). V shed 5 bases and J shed 4 bases, with 11 bases lying between them. This CDR3 comprises 13 residues. This chain's CDR3 is CASSTEGLYGYTF. Written as DNA, the CDR3 is TGTGCCAGCAGTACAGAGGGACTCTATGGCTACACCTTC.

The rearrangement links TRBV30 to TRBJ2-1; 8 bases are shared with TRBD2. The CDR3 runs to 14 residues. CDR1 is GTSNPN and CDR2 is SVGIG in the germline V gene (reference sequence). V shed 4 bases, J shed 4 bases, and the junction held 6 bases outside the gene matches. The CDR3 coding sequence is TGTGCCTGGATCAGGACTAGCCTTTACAATGAGCAGTTCTTC. Its protein is CAWIRTSLYNEQFF. The full variable domain, with the rest looked up from reference TRBV30 and TRBJ2-1, is SQTIHQWPATLVQPVGSPLSLECTVEGTSNPNLYWYRQAAGRGLQLLFYSVGIGQISSEVPQNLSASRPQDRQFILSSKKLLLSDSGFYLCAWIRTSLYNEQFFGPGTRLTVL.

The chain recombines TRBV6-6 with TRBJ1-1, with a possible D match to TRBD1 (5 bases). Trimming removed 2 bases from V and 4 bases from J, with 11 bases in between. The CDR3 loop spans 14 amino acids. Germline V gene sequence: CDR1 MNHNY, CDR2 SVGAGI (reference sequence). This CDR3 reads CASSYQSGRTEAFF. For the CDR3, the DNA is TGTGCCAGCAGTTACCAGTCAGGGCGCACTGAAGCTTTCTTT.

The rearrangement uses TRBV6-5 and TRBJ2-7; 8 positions match TRBD2. The CDR3 is 13 amino acids. V shed 4 bases and J 3 bases; nucleotides not matched to a gene: 2. The germline V gene has CDR1 MNHEY and CDR2 SVGAGI. This CDR3 is CASSSGTSYEQYF. In DNA, the CDR3 is TGTGCCAGCAGTTCCGGGACTAGCTACGAGCAGTACTTC.

The V gene is TRBV28, the J gene TRBJ1-2; 7 bases match TRBD1. V dropped 6 bases and J dropped 2; count of bases not matched to a gene: 3. The germline CDR1 and CDR2 sequences are MDHEN and SYDVKM. This CDR3 has 13 amino acids. CDR3 DNA: TGTGCCAGCAGGAGGGACAGAAACTATGGCTACACCTTC. Translation gives CASRRDRNYGYTF.

This clone has only a few counts. The rearrangement uses TRBV19 and TRBJ2-7; TRBD1 or TRBD2 may be the D gene (5 bases each). Per the germline V gene, CDR1 is LNHDA and CDR2 is SQIVND (reference sequence). The germline V and J ends were trimmed by 0 bases and 5 bases, with 14 bases remaining between them. The CDR3 totals 15 residues. The CDR3 region is CASSIDSRRGHEQYF. DNA of the CDR3: TGTGCCAGTAGTATAGATTCCCGCCGGGGCCACGAGCAGTACTTC.

The V call is TRBV4-1, the J call TRBJ2-3; 8 bases agree with TRBD1. V trimming: 5 bases; J trimming: 8 bases; junction bases outside the gene matches: 18. The CDR3 contains 17 residues. Germline loops: CDR1 MGHRA, CDR2 YSYEKL. CDR3 coding DNA: TGCGCCAGCAGCGAAAGATCCGCCGGACAGGGAAGAGGTACGCAGTATTTT. Translated: CASSERSAGQGRGTQYF.

The chain recombines TRBV30 with TRBJ2-5; D is unclear. The J call is uncertain, as TRBJ2-7 better fits the DNA end. Per the germline V gene, CDR1 is GTSNPN and CDR2 is SVGIG (reference sequence). There are 15 residues in the CDR3. CDR3 DNA sequence: TGTGCCTGGAGTGTACGGAACGTATACTCCTACGAGCAGTACTTC. Protein sequence: CAWSVRNVYSYEQYF.